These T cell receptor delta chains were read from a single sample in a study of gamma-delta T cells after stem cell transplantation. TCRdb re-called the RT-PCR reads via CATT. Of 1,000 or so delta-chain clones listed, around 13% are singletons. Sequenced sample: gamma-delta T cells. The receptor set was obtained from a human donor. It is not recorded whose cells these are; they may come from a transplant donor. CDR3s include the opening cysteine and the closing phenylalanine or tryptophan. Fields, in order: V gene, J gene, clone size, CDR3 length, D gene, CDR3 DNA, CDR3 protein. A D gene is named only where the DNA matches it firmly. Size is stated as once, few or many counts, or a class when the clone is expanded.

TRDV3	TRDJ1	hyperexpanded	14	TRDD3	TGTGCCTTTAGTGGGGATAACCACACCGATAAACTCATCTTT	CAFSGDNHTDKLIF